A single sample is the source of the 23 T cell receptor delta chains below, sequenced in a study of gamma-delta T cells after stem cell transplantation. TCRdb reapplied CATT to the RT-PCR reads. The sample has roughly 2,500 delta-chain clones, about 2.4% seen once. The sequenced material came from gamma-delta T cells. The receptors here all came from a human donor. It is not recorded whose cells these are; they may come from a transplant donor.

This clone is medium-sized. The gene calls are TRDV2 and TRDJ1, with 13 nucleotides matching TRDD3. The CDR3 loop spans 19 amino acids. The trim removed 4 bases at V and 2 bases at J, leaving 15 bases unmatched. Germline-derived CDR1 and CDR2 are GEAIGNYY and EKD. The CDR3 DNA sequence: TGTGCCTGTGAGGCTTTACTGGGGGATACGCGAGGGGGAACCGATAAACTCATCTTT. As protein: CACEALLGDTRGGTDKLIF.

This clone was observed a few times. This may come from a read error, since a much larger clone is one base off. This CDR3 is also generated by other DNA sequences in the sample. This sequence joins TRDV2 and TRDJ1; D is perhaps TRDD3 (5 bases). The V gene's germline CDR1 is GEAIGNYY and CDR2 EKD. The CDR3 consists of 23 residues. The CDR3 coding sequence is TGTGCCTGTGACACCGTTGTATCAGCGGGATTGGAACACGGGAACCGGAGGACCGATAAACTCATCTTC. Protein product: CACDTVVSAGLEHGNRRTDKLIF.

A word on this clone: A far larger clone is just one base off, so this is likely a read error. The V gene went uncalled, while the J gene is TRDJ3; the D call of TRDD3 is as the table states it, not checked on the DNA. The CDR3 has 20 amino acids. The CDR3 loop is CACDTVLGGTVSWDTRQMFF. The CDR3 DNA follows: TGTGCCTGTGACACCGTACTGGGGGGTACGGTTTCCTGGGACACCCGACAGATGTTTTTC.

This clone was counted only a few times. The chain uses TRDV2 and TRDJ3, with TRDD3 identical over 9 bases. Germline CDR1 reads GEAIGNYY; CDR2 reads EKD. J was trimmed by 0 bases and V by 0 bases; bases with no gene match: 5. The CDR3 extends over 19 amino acids. In nucleotides, the CDR3 is TGTGCCTGTGACACCGCGGGTGGGGGATACTCCTGGGACACCCGACAGATGTTTTTC. It encodes CACDTAGGGYSWDTRQMFF.

There are a few counts of this clone. Given a far larger clone just one base away, this is likely a sequencing read error. The sample contains more than one DNA sequence encoding this CDR3. This chain uses TRDV2 with TRDJ1; D not certain. In germline, CDR1 is GEAIGNYY, CDR2 EKD. The CDR3 is 14 amino acids. The germline V and J ends were trimmed by 7 bases and 3 bases, with 17 bases remaining between them. The CDR3 region is CACDPVMGADKLIF. CDR3 DNA sequence: TGTGCCTGCGACCCAGTAATGGGCGCCGATAAACTCATCTTT.

V and J are TRDV2 and TRDJ1; 12 positions match TRDD3. TCRdb records no J gene; here it was assigned by comparing the DNA to germline. This CDR3 has 20 residues. Germline CDR1 is GEAIGNYY and CDR2 is EKD. The trim removed 4 bases at V and 3 bases at J, leaving 20 bases unmatched. CDR3 loop: CACESLLGDTYSKDADKLIF. The DNA for the CDR3 is TGTGCCTGTGAGTCCCTACTGGGGGATACTTACTCGAAGGACGCCGATAAACTCATCTTT.

In its sample, this clone was seen a few times. This could be a read error, since a much larger clone is one nucleotide away. Other DNA sequences of this sample code for an identical CDR3. This chain uses TRDV2 with TRDJ1; 13 bases line up with TRDD3. This CDR3 spans 21 amino acids. Germline CDR1 GEAIGNYY, CDR2 EKD. The CDR3 sequence: CACDTMILGDTLKGDTDKLIF. As DNA, the CDR3 is TGTGCCTGCGACACCATGATACTGGGGGATACGCTTAAGGGGGACACCGATAAACTCATCTTT.

This clone came up a few times. The gene calls are TRDV2 and TRDJ1; TRDD3 agrees at 10 bases. The CDR3 consists of 18 residues. J gave up 7 bases and V 3 bases, and 19 bases lay outside the gene matches. Germline CDR1 is GEAIGNYY and CDR2 is EKD. The CDR3 bases are TGTGCCTGTGACGAAACCCTCAGCTGGGGGATATATCGCGGTAAACTCATCTTT. It specifies CACDETLSWGIYRGKLIF.

Details on this clone: Since a far larger clone is one base different, this is likely a read error. This rearrangement joins TRDV2 to TRDJ1; D unresolved. The CDR3 runs to 16 residues. The V gene's germline CDR1 is GEAIGNYY and CDR2 EKD. The CDR3 sequence is CACDTLSGRLTDKPIF. CDR3 coding DNA: TGTGCCTGTGACACCCTCTCTGGACGCTTGACCGATAAACCCATCTTT.

The genes are TRDV2 and TRDJ1; perhaps TRDD3 as D (5 bases). Here the J gene was assigned by germline matching of the DNA, as TCRdb has none. Per the germline V gene, CDR1 is GEAIGNYY and CDR2 is EKD. V was cut by 3 bases and J by 3 bases, with 19 bases left in between. The length of the CDR3 is 16 residues. In nucleotides, the CDR3 is TGTGCCTGTGACGAGGTGAAAACGAGGGGGGCCGATAAACTCATCTTT. It encodes CACDEVKTRGADKLIF.

This chain links TRDV2 with TRDJ1; a possible D gene is TRDD3 (6 bases). V was shortened by 0 bases and J by 7 bases, with 29 bases between the two germline ends. The CDR3 loop spans 19 amino acids. Germline CDR1 GEAIGNYY, CDR2 EKD. The CDR3 DNA reads as TGTGCCTGTGACACCCTGTCGGGGGGAACTCGGACGCCCAGACTTAAACTCATCTTT. It is translated as CACDTLSGGTRTPRLKLIF.

As concerns this clone: A much larger clone is a single base away; this may be a read error. Within the sample, other DNA sequences also encode this same CDR3. The chain carries TRDV2 and TRDJ1; 10 bases align to TRDD3. The CDR3 has 20 amino acids. CDR1 is GEAIGNYY, CDR2 EKD, per germline. CDR3 bases: TGTGCCTGCGAGGCCTTGGTGGGGGATACCGGTACTACGTACACCGATAAACTCATCTTC. Protein product: CACEALVGDTGTTYTDKLIF.

By frequency in the sample, this clone is medium-sized (0.01 to 0.1%). The J gene is TRDJ1, the V gene TRDV2, with 8 positions matching TRDD3. CDR1 GEAIGNYY and CDR2 EKD come from the germline V gene. The V gene end was trimmed by 1 base and the J gene end by 0 bases; junction bases not matched to a gene: 12. The CDR3 is 18 amino acids. CDR3 region: CACDTVRLLGDNTDKLIF. Here the CDR3 DNA reads TGTGCCTGTGACACAGTAAGATTGCTGGGGGACAACACCGATAAACTCATCTTT.

On this clone: This DNA's translation differs at residue 12 from TCRdb's protein, which comes from a much larger clone; a read error is likely, and the protein shown is translated from the DNA. The rearrangement links TRDV2 to TRDJ1; D remains unclear. Germline CDR1 is GEAIGNYY and CDR2 is EKD. The CDR3 has 14 residues. CDR3 DNA: TGTGCCTGTGACCCAGTAATGGGCGCCGATAAACCCATCTTT. Its translation is CACDPVMGADKPIF.

V usage is TRDV2 and J usage is TRDJ1, with D tentatively TRDD3 (6 bases). CDR1 and CDR2 (germline): GEAIGNYY, EKD. This CDR3 spans 15 amino acids. The V and J ends lost 3 bases and 0 bases respectively, with 13 bases between them. The CDR3 here is CACDALLGDTDKLIF. In DNA form, the CDR3 reads TGTGCCTGTGACGCGTTATTGGGGGACACCGATAAACTCATCTTT.

The V call is TRDV2, the J call TRDJ1, with TRDD3 as a possible D gene (6 bases). Germline CDR1 reads GEAIGNYY; CDR2 reads EKD. CDR3 size: 15 residues. V was cut by 0 bases and J by 5 bases, with 15 bases left in between. As DNA, the CDR3 is TGTGCCTGTGACACCGCTGGGGCCCCCGGGGATAAACTCATCTTT. Amino acids: CACDTAGAPGDKLIF.

The sample holds a few counts of this clone. It may be a read error: a sequence one base away is much more abundant. Other nucleotide sequences in the sample specify the same CDR3. CDR3 DNA sequence: TGTGCCTGCGACACCGTCTCCTCCCCATACACCGATAAACTCATCTTT. As protein: CACDTVSSPYTDKLIF. This chain joins TRDV2 and TRDJ1; D uncertain. The CDR3 is made up of 16 amino acids. From germline, CDR1 is GEAIGNYY and CDR2 EKD.

Regarding this clone: Its ends do not fully match the called genes, so a read error is possible. Other DNA sequences within the sample encode an identical CDR3. DNA of the CDR3: TGTGCCTGCGACACCGTCGTACCTAATACCGATAAACTCATCTTT. Its protein product is CACDTVVPNTDKLIF. V gene TRDV2 combines with J gene TRDJ1; D gene ambiguous. This CDR3 contains 15 residues. Per germline, CDR1 GEAIGNYY and CDR2 EKD.

This clone was seen more than once but under ten times. A much larger clone lies a single base off, so this may be a read error. The sample carries other DNA sequences with the same CDR3. The J gene is TRDJ3, the V gene TRDV2, with no clear D. The CDR3 consists of 18 residues. Trimming pared 1 base from V and 0 bases from J, leaving 12 bases between. The V gene's germline CDR1 is GEAIGNYY and CDR2 EKD. The DNA for the CDR3 is TGTGCCTGTGACACAGTACGCTTGAGCTCCTGGGACACCCGACAGATGTTTTTC. It encodes CACDTVRLSSWDTRQMFF.

This clone is labeled medium-sized. The V gene is TRDV2, the J gene TRDJ1; D remains ambiguous. The V and J ends lost 0 bases and 1 base respectively, with 11 bases between them. Germline V CDR1 and CDR2: GEAIGNYY, EKD. The CDR3 covers 15 residues. The CDR3 DNA sequence: TGTGCCTGTGACACCGTAGGTGGATCCACCGATAAACTCATCTTT. The encoded protein is CACDTVGGSTDKLIF.

Sample share makes this clone large. The V call is TRDV2, the J call TRDJ3; TRDD3 might be the D (6 bases). V gave up 0 bases and J gave up 1 base, with 12 bases separating them. The CDR3 contains 18 residues. Germline lookup yields CDR1 GEAIGNYY and CDR2 EKD. CDR3 DNA sequence: TGTGCCTGTGACACCGGGGGAGCGGCGTCCTGGGACACCCGACAGATGTTTTTC. Protein product: CACDTGGAASWDTRQMFF.

The V and J genes are TRDV2 and TRDJ1; TRDD3 matches 12 bases. Germline lookup yields CDR1 GEAIGNYY and CDR2 EKD. The V gene end was trimmed by 5 bases and the J gene end by 0 bases; junction bases not matched to a gene: 9. The CDR3 totals 17 residues. The DNA for the CDR3 is TGTGCCTGTGTCCAACTGGGGGATACCATTGACACCGATAAACTCATCTTT. Translation gives CACVQLGDTIDTDKLIF.

A few counts support this clone. The chain combines TRDV2 with TRDJ1, with 9 bases identical to TRDD3. Germline V CDR1 and CDR2: GEAIGNYY, EKD. Losses at the gene ends were 3 bases for V and 2 bases for J; bases not matched to a gene: 24. The CDR3 runs 21 residues. This CDR3 is CACDSTGGSQNTHQGTDKLIF. DNA for the CDR3: TGTGCCTGTGACTCCACTGGGGGAAGCCAAAATACTCATCAGGGAACCGATAAACTCATCTTT.